The T cell receptor (beta chain) under discussion was sequenced for a study of blood T cell repertoires in COVID-19. This table comes from immunoSEQ multiplex PCR, and its TCRdb copy is limited to in-frame clones, with some not included. The sample has almost 400,000 clones, roughly 90% seen once. Trimming took 6 bases from V and 8 from J, leaving 8 bases between them. Germline assignment: CDR1 SNHLY and CDR2 FYNNEI. This CDR3 spans 11 amino acids. The chain carries TRBV2 and TRBJ2-1; D is ambiguous. The receptor was isolated from a woman younger than 45 with acute COVID-19. The specimen was PBMCs or T cells enriched from blood (not recorded which). The CDR3 spells CASRSTDEQFF. In DNA form, the CDR3 reads TGTGCCAGCAGGAGCACTGATGAGCAGTTCTTC.